These T cell receptor beta chains were read from a single sample in a study of blood T cell repertoires in COVID-19. This table comes from immunoSEQ multiplex PCR, and its TCRdb copy is limited to in-frame clones, with some not included. The data show around 200,000 clones, 70% to 90% seen once. Sample: peripheral blood. The receptors here all came from a man between 60 and 75 years old with acute or convalescent COVID-19. Both conserved end residues are part of each CDR3. Each record gives: J gene, clone size, D gene, V gene, CDR3 protein, CDR3 DNA. D genes are given only for firm matches. A clone size is listed for some rows: how often the clone was seen (once, few, many), or a class if it is expanded.

TRBJ2-2 . TRBD2 TRBV10-3 CAISDGTSGRVGELFF TGTGCCATCAGTGATGGGACTAGCGGGAGGGTCGGGGAGCTGTTTTTT
TRBJ2-1 few TRBD2 TRBV19 CASSRTSGGYNEQFF TGTGCCAGTAGCCGGACTAGCGGGGGGTACAATGAGCAGTTCTTC
TRBJ2-1 . TRBD2 TRBV4-2 CASSQDGTSGREQFF TGTGCCAGCAGCCAAGATGGGACTAGCGGGAGGGAGCAGTTCTTC
TRBJ2-1 . TRBD2 TRBV2 CASSETLGTSSYNEQFF TGTGCCAGCAGTGAAACTTTGGGGACTAGCTCCTACAATGAGCAGTTCTTC
TRBJ2-7 . TRBD2 TRBV28 CASSSPGPRVSGLALEQYF TGTGCCAGCAGTTCCCCGGGACCCAGGGTATCGGGACTAGCGCTCGAGCAGTACTTC
TRBJ1-2 . TRBD1 TRBV28 CASNSPGQGGHGYTF TGTGCCAGCAACTCACCGGGACAGGGAGGGCATGGCTACACCTTC
TRBJ1-2 . TRBD1 TRBV7-2 CASSSAGTANPYGYTF TGTGCCAGCAGCTCCGCCGGGACAGCGAACCCCTATGGCTACACCTTC
TRBJ2-6 few . TRBV3-1/TRBV3-2 CASSQQGFGANVLTF TGTGCCAGCAGCCAGCAGGGTTTCGGGGCCAACGTCCTGACTTTC
TRBJ2-2 . . TRBV3-1/TRBV3-2 CASSRDINTGELFF TGTGCCAGCAGTCGAGACATTAACACCGGGGAGCTGTTTTTT
TRBJ2-5 . . TRBV25-1 CASSDLTGGTGQETQYF TGTGCCAGCAGTGATTTAACGGGGGGCACGGGACAAGAGACCCAGTACTTC
TRBJ1-2 once TRBD1 TRBV5-4 CASSLPDRNYGYTF TGTGCCAGCAGCCTCCCGGACAGGAACTATGGCTACACCTTC
TRBJ2-1 . . TRBV7-2 CASSLGPGRNEQFF TGTGCCAGCAGCTTAGGGCCAGGCCGCAATGAGCAGTTCTTC
TRBJ2-1 . . TRBV6-5 CASSYGGITYNEQFF TGTGCCAGCAGTTACGGCGGGATTACTTACAATGAGCAGTTCTTC
TRBJ1-1 . . TRBV6-6 CASNERGMNTEAFF TGTGCCAGCAACGAAAGGGGCATGAACACTGAAGCTTTCTTT
TRBJ2-7 . TRBD2 TRBV27 CASSLRSGGGYEQYF TGTGCCAGCAGTTTAAGGTCTGGGGGGGGCTACGAGCAGTACTTC
TRBJ1-3 . . TRBV5-1 CASSSEGTTGNTIYF TGCGCCAGCAGCTCAGAAGGGACAACGGGAAACACCATATATTTT
TRBJ2-3 few . TRBV5-4 CASSPSLLPFSTDTQYF TGTGCCAGCAGCCCGAGCCTTTTGCCCTTTAGCACAGATACGCAGTATTTT
TRBJ1-1 . TRBD1 TRBV4-3 CASSQGAQGADEAFF TGCGCCAGCAGCCAAGGGGCTCAGGGGGCTGATGAAGCTTTCTTT
TRBJ2-2 . TRBD2 TRBV6-5 CASSSGLAGETGELFF TGTGCCAGCAGTTCTGGACTAGCGGGAGAGACCGGGGAGCTGTTTTTT
TRBJ2-7 . TRBD1 TRBV27 CASSFWDRVYEQYF TGTGCCAGCAGTTTCTGGGACAGGGTCTACGAGCAGTACTTC
TRBJ2-2 . . TRBV18 CASSPHQDGELFF TGTGCCAGCTCACCCCACCAGGACGGGGAGCTGTTTTTT
TRBJ2-3 . . TRBV12-2 CASTGASTDTQYF TGTGCAAGTACCGGAGCTAGCACAGATACGCAGTATTTT
TRBJ1-1 few . TRBV19 CASSIDRGPWNTEAFF TGTGCCAGTAGTATAGATAGGGGCCCCTGGAACACTGAAGCTTTCTTT
TRBJ2-7 . . TRBV10-3 CAISESRSYEQYF TGTGCCATCAGTGAGTCGAGGAGCTACGAGCAGTACTTC
TRBJ1-5 . . TRBV24-1 CATSDNRINQPQHF TGTGCCACCAGTGATAACAGGATCAATCAGCCCCAGCATTTT
TRBJ2-5 . TRBD2 TRBV2 CASSGSSGSGQETQYF TGTGCCAGCAGTGGAAGTAGCGGGAGTGGACAAGAGACCCAGTACTTC
TRBJ2-7 . . TRBV19 CASRPTGDYEQYF TGTGCCAGTCGGCCTACAGGTGACTACGAGCAGTACTTC
TRBJ2-2 once TRBD2 TRBV9 CASSVGGSDTGELFF TGTGCCAGCAGCGTAGGCGGGAGTGACACCGGGGAGCTGTTTTTT